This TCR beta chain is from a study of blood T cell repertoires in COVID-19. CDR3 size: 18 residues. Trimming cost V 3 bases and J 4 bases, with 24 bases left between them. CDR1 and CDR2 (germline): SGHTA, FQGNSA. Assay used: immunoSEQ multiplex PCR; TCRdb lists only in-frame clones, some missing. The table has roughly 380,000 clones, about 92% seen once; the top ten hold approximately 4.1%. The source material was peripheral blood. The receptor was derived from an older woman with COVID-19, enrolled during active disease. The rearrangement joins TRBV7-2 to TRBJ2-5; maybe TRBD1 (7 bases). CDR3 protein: CASSLTSGAGGKRETQYF. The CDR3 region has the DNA TGTGCCAGCAGCTTGACTAGTGGGGCAGGGGGGAAGCGAGAGACCCAGTACTTC.